Below are 30 T cell receptor beta chains sequenced from a single sample in a study of blood T cells in healthy people across ages. A second PCR, run for roughly 7 to 12 cycles, used a sample-barcoded 5' primer plus a J-beta primer mix. TCRdb re-derived calls from the 5' RACE reads in MiXCR, one entry per CDR3 protein. This sample has 850,000 or so distinct CDR3 sequences; about 30% occur once, and the top ten carry roughly a sixth. Sequenced sample: blood. These receptor sequences come from an elderly woman in good health.

The chain links TRBV6-5 to TRBJ1-1; D might be TRBD1 (6 bases). CDR1 and CDR2 (germline): MNHEY, SVGAGI. The CDR3 runs 15 residues. The V end lost 7 bases, the J end lost 6 bases, and 21 bases lay between the germline ends. The CDR3 loop is CASIVMAGTISEAFF. The CDR3 nucleotides read TGTGCCAGCATCGTTATGGCAGGGACAATCTCTGAAGCTTTCTTT.

The V and J genes are TRBV6-2 or TRBV6-3 and TRBJ2-2; D is unclear. CDR3 length: 14 amino acids. The V end was cut by 1 base, the J end by 2 bases, with 5 bases between. In germline, CDR1 is MNHEY, CDR2 SVGEGT. The CDR3 loop is CASSYYRNTGELFF. The CDR3 DNA is TGTGCCAGCAGTTACTATCGAAACACCGGGGAGCTGTTTTTT.

Note on this clonotype: An end of the junction does not agree with germline; a read error may underlie this. CDR3 loop: CASSLEASNTGELFF. The CDR3 DNA follows: TGTGCTAGCAGCCTCGAGGCCTCGAACACCGGGGAGCTGTTTTTT. The chain couples TRBV7-7 to TRBJ2-2; unclear D gene. This CDR3 region has 15 residues. Germline V gene lookup returns CDR1 SSHAT and CDR2 FNYEAQ (reference sequence).

This clonotype was observed a handful of times. CDR3 region: CASSTPGGYEQYF. The DNA for the CDR3 is TGTGCCAGCAGTACCCCGGGAGGCTACGAGCAGTACTTC. The rearrangement links TRBV6-2 or TRBV6-3 to TRBJ2-7; TRBD2 aligns across 7 bases. This CDR3 comprises 13 residues. The trim removed 5 bases at V and 3 bases at J, leaving 4 bases unmatched. Germline values: CDR1 MNHEY, CDR2 SVGEGT.

This clonotype came up many times. V gene TRBV5-1 combines with J gene TRBJ2-1; TRBD2 aligns across 12 bases. With 4 bases clipped from V and 4 bases from J, the junction kept 6 bases outside the gene matches. This CDR3 spans 16 amino acids. Germline V gene lookup returns CDR1 SGHRS and CDR2 YFSETQ. DNA of the CDR3: TGCGCCAGCAGCCGGACTAGCGGGGCCCAATACAATGAGCAGTTCTTC. Encoded protein: CASSRTSGAQYNEQFF. The entire variable domain, with the rest obtained from reference TRBV5-1 and TRBJ2-1, is as follows: KAGVTQTPRYLIKTRGQQVTLSCSPISGHRSVSWYQQTPGQGLQFLFEYFSETQRNKGNFPGRFSGRQFSNSRSEMNVSTLELGDSALYLCASSRTSGAQYNEQFFGPGTRLTVL.

This clonotype was recorded many times. V and J are TRBV6-2 or TRBV6-3 and TRBJ2-1, with D perhaps matching TRBD2 (6 bases). There are 14 residues in the CDR3. V shed 5 bases and J shed 15 bases, with 23 bases lying between them. In germline, CDR1 is MNHEY, CDR2 SVGEGT. CDR3 sequence reads: CASSDGGPEGPLFF. CDR3 DNA sequence: TGTGCCAGCAGTGATGGAGGGCCCGAGGGCCCCCTGTTCTTC.

This clonotype is a singleton in its sample. The chain recombines TRBV7-2 with TRBJ2-1, with 8 bases aligning to TRBD2. V gave up 6 bases and J gave up 8 bases; unmatched junction bases: 6. CDR1 is SGHTA, CDR2 FQGNSA, per germline. The CDR3 spans 13 residues. CDR3 sequence reads: CASSGLAGHEQFF. The CDR3 DNA reads TGTGCCAGCAGTGGATTAGCGGGACATGAGCAGTTCTTC.

This clonotype was picked up many times. This chain links TRBV12-3 or TRBV12-4 with TRBJ2-7, with D tentatively TRBD1 or TRBD2 (5 bases each). V lost 5 bases to trimming and J lost 3 bases, with 20 bases between them. The CDR3 is 16 amino acids. Written as DNA, the CDR3 is TGTGCCAGCAGTCAACAAGGGACGGCGTTGAGCTACGAGCAGTACTTC. Translated: CASSQQGTALSYEQYF.

The genes are TRBV7-2 and TRBJ1-3; TRBD1 matches 9 bases. V lost 5 bases to trimming and J lost 3 bases; unmatched junction nucleotides: 5. Germline values: CDR1 SGHTA, CDR2 FQGNSA. The CDR3 has 15 amino acids. Written as DNA, the CDR3 is TGTGCCAGCAGCCCGATGGGACAGGGTGGAAACACCATATATTTT. Encoded protein: CASSPMGQGGNTIYF.

This clonotype has more than one count but fewer than ten. The chain combines TRBV7-2 with TRBJ1-3; D gene ambiguous. The V end was cut by 4 bases, the J end by 2 bases, with 12 bases between. Per the germline V gene, CDR1 is SGHTA and CDR2 is FQGNSA. There are 15 residues in the CDR3. CDR3 sequence: CASSSAPGTGNTIYF. DNA of the CDR3: TGTGCCAGCAGCTCCGCCCCCGGGACTGGAAACACCATATATTTT.

This clonotype has a count of ten or more. The chain joins TRBV6-1 to TRBJ2-4, with 11 bases matching TRBD2. Germline lookup yields CDR1 MNHNS and CDR2 SASEGT. This CDR3 comprises 15 residues. V was clipped by 4 bases and J by 11 bases; unmatched bases: 10. In DNA, the CDR3 is TGTGCCAGCAGTGGACGGCACGGGACTAGCGGTTTTCAGTACTTC. This translates into CASSGRHGTSGFQYF.

This rearrangement joins TRBV12-3 or TRBV12-4 to TRBJ1-2; possibly TRBD1 for D (5 bases). V was shortened by 6 bases and J by 2 bases, with 13 bases between the two germline ends. This CDR3 is 14 amino acids long. The CDR3 sequence is CASRPNPGNYGYTF. The CDR3 nucleotides are TGTGCCAGCAGACCTAACCCAGGGAACTATGGCTACACCTTC.

This clonotype was seen at least ten times. The chain recombines TRBV28 with TRBJ2-6; D remains ambiguous. The CDR3 has 15 residues. V dropped 6 bases and J dropped 5 bases, with 14 bases sitting between them. Germline V lookup: CDR1 MDHEN, CDR2 SYDVKM. The CDR3 is CASSRGPRRANVLTF. The DNA for the CDR3 is TGTGCCAGCAGCCGAGGACCGCGCCGGGCCAACGTCCTGACTTTC.

The chain couples TRBV3-1 to TRBJ2-1; the match to TRBD2 covers 8 bases. In germline, CDR1 is LGHDT, CDR2 YNNKEL (reference sequence). The CDR3 is 17 residues long. V shed 5 bases, J shed 5 bases, and the junction held 14 bases outside the gene matches. CDR3 coding DNA: TGTGCCAGCAGCTGCCCCATAACGGGGGGGCCGAACAATGAGCAGTTCTTC. Translated: CASSCPITGGPNNEQFF.

Points on this clonotype: A much more abundant neighbour one base away suggests this may be a read error. The chain links TRBV15 to TRBJ2-7; no firm D call. Per the germline V gene, CDR1 is LNHNV and CDR2 is YYDKDF (reference sequence). The length of the CDR3 is 14 residues. CDR3 loop: CATGRDSGRYEQYF. The CDR3 DNA follows: TGTGCCACCGGCAGAGATTCCGGACGCTACGAGCAGTACTTC. The full variable domain, completed using reference TRBV15 and TRBJ2-7, is DAMVIQNPRYQVTQFGKPVTLSCSQTLNHNVMYWYQQKSSQAPKLLFHYYDKDFNNEADTPDNFQSRRPNTSFCFLDIRSPGLGDTAMYLCATGRDSGRYEQYFGPGTRLTVT.

This clonotype was counted only a few times. The chain couples TRBV7-2 to TRBJ2-1; 8 nucleotides line up with TRBD1. The J call may be mistaken, given a closer DNA end match to TRBJ2-7. This CDR3 has 14 residues. The V gene's germline CDR1 is SGHTA and CDR2 FQGNSA. The CDR3 loop reads CASSLDRVYNEQYF. The CDR3 bases are TGTGCCAGCAGCTTGGACAGGGTTTACAATGAGCAGTACTTC.

This clonotype was seen a handful of times. The chain carries TRBV7-2 and TRBJ1-1; TRBD1 matches at 7 bases. Germline V gene sequence: CDR1 SGHTA, CDR2 FQGNSA. This CDR3 has 15 amino acids. Losses at the gene ends were 5 bases for V and 3 bases for J; bases not matched to a gene: 9. This CDR3 reads CASSRSQGSDTEAFF. The CDR3 nucleotides are TGTGCCAGCAGCCGCTCACAGGGGTCAGACACTGAAGCTTTCTTT. Full variable domain (outside the CDR3, taken from reference TRBV7-2 and TRBJ1-1): GAGVSQSPSNKVTEKGKDVELRCDPISGHTALYWYRQSLGQGLEFLIYFQGNSAPDKSGLPSDRFSAERTGGSVSTLTIQRTQQEDSAVYLCASSRSQGSDTEAFFGQGTRLTVV.

The chain recombines TRBV2 with TRBJ2-1, with D perhaps given as TRBD1 or TRBD2 (5 bases each). V was clipped by 11 bases and J by 2 bases, with 13 bases between them. Germline CDR1 and CDR2: SNHLY and FYNNEI. The CDR3 runs to 13 residues. The chain's CDR3 is CARSGRAYNEQFF. The CDR3 bases are TGTGCCCGGAGCGGCAGGGCCTACAATGAGCAGTTCTTC.

This clonotype has just a few counts. Written as DNA, the CDR3 is TGCAGCGTTGAAGATATGGACAGGGGGAAAACCGACTATGGCTACACCTTC. Protein product: CSVEDMDRGKTDYGYTF. The V and J genes are TRBV29-1 and TRBJ1-2, with 10 bases aligning to TRBD1. Losses at the gene ends were 0 bases for V and 3 bases for J; bases not matched to a gene: 10. Germline lookup yields CDR1 SQVTM and CDR2 ANQGSEA. The CDR3 covers 17 residues.

The chain has TRBV7-9 and TRBJ1-5; 9 nucleotides match TRBD1. The junction had 8 bases not matched to a gene; V was cut back by 7 bases and J by 1 base. Per germline, CDR1 SEHNR and CDR2 FQNEAQ (reference sequence). The CDR3 consists of 16 residues. The CDR3 DNA follows: TGTGCCAGCAACCCGCCCGGGACAGGGAGCAATCAGCCCCAGCATTTT. Residues: CASNPPGTGSNQPQHF.

V and J are TRBV7-2 and TRBJ2-1; D call uncertain. The CDR3 is made up of 19 amino acids. Germline-derived CDR1 and CDR2 are SGHTA and FQGNSA. The V and J ends lost 0 bases and 0 bases respectively, with 18 bases between them. In DNA form, the CDR3 reads TGTGCCAGCAGCTTAGCTTATAGTTTAAATAAGTTCTCCTACAATGAGCAGTTCTTC. Amino acid sequence: CASSLAYSLNKFSYNEQFF. Full variable domain (outside the CDR3, taken from reference TRBV7-2 and TRBJ2-1): GAGVSQSPSNKVTEKGKDVELRCDPISGHTALYWYRQSLGQGLEFLIYFQGNSAPDKSGLPSDRFSAERTGGSVSTLTIQRTQQEDSAVYLCASSLAYSLNKFSYNEQFFGPGTRLTVL.

This clonotype came up many times. The rearrangement uses TRBV2 and TRBJ2-7; the match to TRBD1 covers 10 bases. Looked up from germline, CDR1 is SNHLY and CDR2 is FYNNEI. The CDR3 is made up of 15 amino acids. V trimming: 2 bases; J trimming: 1 base; junction bases outside the gene matches: 2. CDR3: CASSEPGQGSYEQYF. The CDR3 DNA follows: TGTGCCAGCAGTGAACCGGGACAGGGGTCCTACGAGCAGTACTTC.

This clonotype was recorded only once. This chain links TRBV12-3 or TRBV12-4 with TRBJ2-5, with D possibly being TRBD2 (5 bases). This CDR3 comprises 15 residues. V lost 3 bases to trimming and J lost 7 bases, with 18 bases between them. CDR3 amino acids: CASSLDGGGPWTQYF. CDR3 DNA sequence: TGTGCCAGCAGTTTGGACGGAGGTGGGCCTTGGACCCAGTACTTC.

This clonotype appeared a few times. One junction end does not reproduce the germline sequence, and a read error may be involved. The rearrangement uses TRBV28 and TRBJ2-7; D call uncertain. CDR1 and CDR2 (germline): MDHEN, SYDVKM. The CDR3 sequence is 11 residues long. As DNA, the CDR3 is TGTGCCAGCAGCCTATCCTGCGAGCAGTACTTC. Amino acid sequence: CASSLSCEQYF. Complete variable domain (other parts from reference TRBV28 and TRBJ2-7): DVKVTQSSRYLVKRTGEKVFLECVQDMDHENMFWYRQDPGLGLRLIYFSYDVKMKEKGDIPEGYSVSREKKERFSLILESASTNQTSMYLCASSLSCEQYFGPGTRLTVT.

Notes on this clonotype: This sequence may be a read error, since a much larger clone differs from it by one base. V usage is TRBV7-2 and J usage is TRBJ2-5; possible D gene TRBD1, 6 bases. Germline-derived CDR1 and CDR2 are SGHTA and FQGNSA. V lost 2 bases, J lost 0 bases, and 13 bases lay in between. This CDR3 comprises 16 residues. The CDR3 region is CASSLTRRQDQETQYF. The CDR3 bases are TGTGCCAGCAGCTTAACGCGCAGACAGGACCAAGAGACCCAGTACTTC.

In this sample, this clonotype turned up a few times. For the CDR3, the DNA is TGTGCCAGCAGTTATCTAGCAGCCGGCTCCTACAATGAGCAGTTCTTC. Residues: CASSYLAAGSYNEQFF. The chain joins TRBV6-5 to TRBJ2-1; D is perhaps TRBD2 (5 bases). Between the trimmed V and J ends, which lost 3 bases and 0 bases, there was a span of 12 bases. CDR1 is MNHEY, CDR2 SVGAGI, per germline. The CDR3 loop spans 16 amino acids.

About this clonotype itself: A much larger clone differs from this one at a single base, so this may be a read error. The chain is built from TRBV3-1 and TRBJ2-3; D is undetermined. Per the germline V gene, CDR1 is LGHDT and CDR2 is YNNKEL (reference sequence). V lost 5 bases to trimming and J lost 10 bases, with 22 bases between them. The CDR3 has 15 amino acids. The CDR3 loop is CASSDGLVRLDAQYF. CDR3 coding DNA: TGTGCCAGCAGCGACGGTTTAGTCAGGCTCGATGCGCAGTATTTT.

This clonotype showed up just a few times. The chain couples TRBV27 to TRBJ2-3; TRBD2 matches at 8 bases. Germline V gives CDR1 MNHEY, CDR2 SMNVEV (reference sequence). With 11 bases clipped from V and 6 bases from J, the junction kept 22 bases outside the gene matches. The CDR3 is 17 amino acids. Here the CDR3 DNA reads TGTGCCGGCAAGTCCGGGGGACTAGGGATTTCCACGGATACGCAGTATTTT. It specifies CAGKSGGLGISTDTQYF.

J is TRBJ2-1 and V is TRBV7-2; D is uncertain. Trimming removed 0 bases at V and 5 bases at J, with 11 bases between. Germline V gene sequence: CDR1 SGHTA, CDR2 FQGNSA. The CDR3 runs 15 residues. CDR3 region: CASSLARYRDNEQFF. DNA of the CDR3: TGTGCCAGCAGCTTAGCGAGGTACAGAGACAATGAGCAGTTCTTC.

This clonotype was found a few times. CDR3 region: CSARDDADQPQHF. CDR3 sequence (DNA): TGCAGTGCTAGAGATGATGCAGATCAGCCCCAGCATTTT. The chain carries TRBV20-1 and TRBJ1-5; D is uncertain. In germline, CDR1 is DFQATT, CDR2 SNEGSKA (reference sequence). V lost 0 bases, J lost 5 bases, and 8 bases lay in between. This CDR3 comprises 13 residues.